Listed below are T cell receptor beta chains from one sample, sequenced in a study of cytomegalovirus exposure and HLA in healthy donors. The protocol was immunoSEQ multiplex PCR, while the TCRdb copy is restricted to in-frame clones and leaves out a portion. The sample yields some 210,000 clones, around 81% seen once. Sequenced input: PBMCs. These TCRs come from a woman between 50 and 59 years old in good health and CMV-seropositive. Each CDR3 is given with its conserved first and last residue. The order of the fields is D gene, V gene, J gene, clone size, CDR3 protein, CDR3 DNA. D genes are given only for firm matches. Rows give clone size only sometimes, using once, few, many, or a class for an expanded clone.

>NA|TRBV5-1|TRBJ2-3|NA
CASSTTRTDTQYF
TGCGCCAGCAGCACTACTCGCACAGATACGCAGTATTTT
>NA|TRBV28|TRBJ2-1|NA
CASSLPLASSSYNEQFF
TGTGCCAGCAGTTTACCCCTAGCCTCGAGCTCCTACAATGAGCAGTTCTTC
>TRBD1|TRBV5-4|TRBJ2-7|NA
CASSPRTGAPREQYF
TGTGCCAGCAGCCCACGGACAGGGGCCCCTCGGGAGCAGTACTTC
>NA|TRBV18|TRBJ1-1|NA
CASSLTAIPEAFF
TGTGCCAGCTCACTGACAGCGATCCCTGAAGCTTTCTTT
>TRBD1|TRBV4-1|TRBJ1-4|NA
CASRKSGTGGSGEKLFF
TGCGCCAGCAGAAAATCCGGGACAGGGGGCTCTGGTGAAAAACTGTTTTTT
>TRBD1|TRBV29-1|TRBJ2-5|NA
CSVEGQTGAKETQYF
TGCAGCGTTGAAGGCCAGACAGGGGCCAAAGAGACCCAGTACTTC
>NA|TRBV19|TRBJ1-5|NA
CASSIGRANQPQHF
TGTGCCAGTAGTATTGGCAGGGCGAATCAGCCCCAGCATTTT
>NA|TRBV7-8|TRBJ2-4|NA
CASSTLPRGSVKNIQYF
TGTGCCAGCAGCACTCTTCCCAGGGGATCCGTCAAAAACATTCAGTACTTC
>TRBD1|TRBV6-1|TRBJ2-6|few
CASSATGGRFGANVLTF
TGTGCCAGCAGTGCAACAGGGGGCCGGTTTGGGGCCAACGTCCTGACTTTC
>NA|TRBV7-3|TRBJ1-6|NA
CASSLRLENSPLHF
TGTGCCAGCAGCTTAAGACTGGAAAATTCACCCCTCCACTTT
>NA|TRBV19|TRBJ2-6|NA
CASSIGRGSGANVLTF
TGTGCCAGTAGCATCGGCAGGGGCTCTGGGGCCAACGTCCTGACTTTC
>TRBD2|TRBV10-3|TRBJ2-1|NA
CAISGFSGGYNEQFF
TGTGCCATCAGTGGCTTTAGCGGGGGGTACAATGAGCAGTTCTTC
>TRBD1|TRBV4-2|TRBJ1-1|few
CASSPILQGITEAFF
TGTGCCAGCAGCCCTATCTTACAGGGGATCACTGAAGCTTTCTTT
>TRBD2|TRBV4-3|TRBJ2-7|few
CASSQNYLAGGYEQYF
TGCGCCAGCAGCCAAAACTACCTAGCGGGGGGCTACGAGCAGTACTTC
>TRBD1|TRBV6-1|TRBJ1-4|NA
CASSGTGTGRLIGEKLFF
TGTGCCAGCAGTGGAACCGGGACAGGGAGGCTCATAGGTGAAAAACTGTTTTTT
>TRBD1|TRBV7-9|TRBJ2-1|NA
CASSHPGTGITGNEQFF
TGTGCCAGCAGCCACCCTGGGACAGGGATTACCGGCAATGAGCAGTTCTTC
>NA|TRBV5-1|TRBJ1-1|few
CASSLDAGYNTEAFF
TGCGCCAGCAGCTTGGATGCGGGATACAACACTGAAGCTTTCTTT
>NA|TRBV28|TRBJ2-2|NA
CASSQTGDLHTGELFF
TGTGCCAGCAGCCAAACAGGGGACTTACACACCGGGGAGCTGTTTTTT
>NA|TRBV5-1|TRBJ2-1|NA
CATRQRATDLYNEQFF
TGCGCCACCAGGCAGCGGGCCACAGACCTCTACAATGAGCAGTTCTTC
>NA|TRBV15|TRBJ1-5|NA
CATSRGKASGSNQPQHF
TGTGCCACCAGCAGAGGAAAGGCAAGCGGTAGCAATCAGCCCCAGCATTTT
>TRBD1|TRBV6-5|TRBJ1-2|NA
CASRTRGTGVGYTF
TGTGCCAGCAGGACGAGGGGTACAGGGGTCGGCTACACCTTC
>TRBD1|TRBV10-3|TRBJ1-1|NA
CAISPTGGLEAFF
TGTGCCATCAGTCCTACAGGGGGCCTTGAAGCTTTCTTT
>TRBD1|TRBV19|TRBJ2-7|NA
CASTTTWDRGSISYEQYF
TGTGCCAGTACTACGACCTGGGACAGGGGATCTATCTCCTACGAGCAGTACTTC
>TRBD1|TRBV27|TRBJ1-2|NA
CASSTYRGAGYGYTF
TGTGCCAGCAGTACGTACAGGGGTGCGGGCTATGGCTACACCTTC
>NA|TRBV6-5|TRBJ2-4|NA
CASSSPRGAKNIQYF
TGTGCCAGCAGTTCCCCTCGGGGGGCCAAAAACATTCAGTACTTC
>NA|TRBV7-9|TRBJ1-1|NA
CASSLVGLGTEAFF
TGTGCCAGCAGCTTGGTGGGCTTGGGCACTGAAGCTTTCTTT
>NA|TRBV7-2|TRBJ2-1|once
CASSFGAGPEGGEQFF
TGTGCCAGCAGCTTCGGGGCGGGACCAGAGGGTGGCGAGCAGTTCTTC
>TRBD2|TRBV9|TRBJ2-5|NA
CASSPGLAGAPWQETQYF
TGTGCCAGCAGCCCCGGACTAGCGGGGGCCCCCTGGCAAGAGACCCAGTACTTC
>NA|TRBV7-2|TRBJ1-4|NA
CASSLAINEKLFF
TGTGCCAGCAGCTTAGCCATTAATGAAAAACTGTTTTTT
>NA|TRBV18|TRBJ1-6|NA
CASSPRQVSPGNSPLHF
TGTGCCAGCTCACCACGTCAGGTCTCGCCGGGGAATTCACCCCTCCACTTT
>TRBD1|TRBV7-2|TRBJ1-2|once
CASSLASGTGVGGYTF
TGTGCCAGCAGCTTAGCGTCCGGGACAGGGGTCGGAGGCTACACCTTC
>NA|TRBV29-1|TRBJ2-5|once
CSVVSSSGETQYF
TGCAGCGTTGTCTCCTCTTCAGGAGAGACCCAGTACTTC
>TRBD2|TRBV7-2|TRBJ2-1|NA
CASRSLAIYGNEQFF
TGTGCCAGCAGATCACTAGCGATATACGGGAATGAGCAGTTCTTC
>TRBD2|TRBV6-6|TRBJ2-5|NA
CASSSLGGRETQYF
TGTGCCAGCAGTTCCCTGGGAGGGAGAGAGACCCAGTACTTC
>NA|TRBV11-3|TRBJ2-2|NA
CASSQSANTGELFF
TGTGCCAGCAGCCAGTCCGCGAACACCGGGGAGCTGTTTTTT
>NA|TRBV5-5|TRBJ1-1|NA
CASSLGAGTEAFF
TGTGCCAGCAGCTTGGGAGCGGGGACTGAAGCTTTCTTT
>NA|TRBV5-1|TRBJ2-2|NA
CASSSTGPTGELFF
TGCGCCAGCAGCTCAACAGGCCCCACCGGGGAGCTGTTTTTT
>TRBD1|TRBV7-9|TRBJ1-2|NA
CSSSPRQGVVTTDGYTF
TGTTCCAGCAGCCCAAGGCAGGGGGTTGTTACTACAGATGGCTACACCTTC
>NA|TRBV6-5|TRBJ2-2|NA
CASMAQVNTGELFF
TGTGCCAGCATGGCACAGGTCAACACCGGGGAGCTGTTTTTT
>NA|TRBV7-8|TRBJ1-2|NA
CASSLVAVMNYGYTF
TGTGCCAGCAGCTTAGTGGCAGTGATGAACTATGGCTACACCTTC
>TRBD1|TRBV7-2|TRBJ2-7|NA
CASSSRQGPYEQYF
TGTGCCAGCAGCTCCAGACAGGGACCCTACGAGCAGTACTTC
>NA|TRBV11-2|TRBJ1-1|once
CASSIQVLNTEAFF
TGTGCCAGCAGTATACAGGTTTTGAACACTGAAGCTTTCTTT
>NA|TRBV5-5|TRBJ1-3|few
CASSLAHAGNTIYF
TGTGCCAGCAGCTTGGCCCATGCTGGAAACACCATATATTTT
>TRBD1|TRBV5-8|TRBJ1-5|NA
CASSRQGGEPQHF
TGTGCCAGCAGCCGACAGGGTGGGGAGCCCCAGCATTTT
>TRBD1|TRBV5-1|TRBJ2-3|NA
CASRGQGPDTQYF
TGCGCCAGCAGGGGACAGGGGCCCGATACGCAGTATTTT
>TRBD2|TRBV18|TRBJ2-1|NA
CASSQQTSGGYNEQFF
TGTGCCAGCTCACAACAGACTAGCGGGGGGTACAATGAGCAGTTCTTC
>NA|TRBV28|TRBJ1-3|once
CASSPGYSGNTIYF
TGTGCCAGCAGTCCAGGGTACTCTGGAAACACCATATATTTT
>TRBD1|TRBV4-2|TRBJ1-6|NA
CASSQAPGQAASSPLHF
TGTGCCAGCAGCCAGGCGCCGGGACAGGCGGCGAGTTCACCCCTCCACTTT
>NA|TRBV30|TRBJ2-7|NA
CAWLEGPEQYF
TGTGCCTGGCTGGAGGGTCCTGAGCAGTACTTC
>TRBD2|TRBV6-6|TRBJ2-2|NA
CASSKPMTSPTGELFF
TGTGCCAGCAGTAAACCCATGACTAGCCCAACCGGGGAGCTGTTTTTT
>TRBD1|TRBV27|TRBJ2-7|NA
CASSKTGVYGEQYF
TGTGCCAGCAGCAAGACAGGGGTATATGGAGAGCAGTACTTC
>TRBD1|TRBV6-6|TRBJ1-5|NA
CASRTGGDNQPQHF
TGTGCCAGCAGAACAGGGGGTGACAATCAGCCCCAGCATTTT
>TRBD1|TRBV5-1|TRBJ1-6|NA
CASSLSGGTYNSPLHF
TGCGCCAGCAGCTTATCAGGGGGTACCTATAATTCACCCCTCCACTTT
>NA|TRBV7-3|TRBJ2-7|NA
CASSLWQGGGNEQYF
TGTGCCAGCAGCTTATGGCAGGGGGGAGGCAACGAGCAGTACTTC
>TRBD1|TRBV28|TRBJ2-7|once
CASSSPGTEVYEQYF
TGTGCCAGCAGCAGCCCCGGGACAGAGGTCTACGAGCAGTACTTC